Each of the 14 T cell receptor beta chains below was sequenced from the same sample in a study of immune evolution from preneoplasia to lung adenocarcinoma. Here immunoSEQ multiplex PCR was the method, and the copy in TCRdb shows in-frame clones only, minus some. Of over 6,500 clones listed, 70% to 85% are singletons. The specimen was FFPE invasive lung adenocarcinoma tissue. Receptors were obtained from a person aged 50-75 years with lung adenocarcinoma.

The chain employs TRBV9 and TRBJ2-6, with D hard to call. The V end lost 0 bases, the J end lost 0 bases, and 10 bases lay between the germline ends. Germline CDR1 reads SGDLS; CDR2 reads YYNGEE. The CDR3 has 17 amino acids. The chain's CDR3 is CASSVGDRSSGANVLTF. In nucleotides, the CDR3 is TGTGCCAGCAGCGTAGGCGACCGTAGCTCTGGGGCCAACGTCCTGACTTTC.

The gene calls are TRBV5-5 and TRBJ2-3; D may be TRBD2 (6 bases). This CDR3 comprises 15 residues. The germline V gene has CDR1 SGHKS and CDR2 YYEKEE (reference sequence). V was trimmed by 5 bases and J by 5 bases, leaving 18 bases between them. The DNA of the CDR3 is TGTGCCAGCAGAACCTCCGGGACTCCTGGAGATACGCAGTATTTT. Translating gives CASRTSGTPGDTQYF.

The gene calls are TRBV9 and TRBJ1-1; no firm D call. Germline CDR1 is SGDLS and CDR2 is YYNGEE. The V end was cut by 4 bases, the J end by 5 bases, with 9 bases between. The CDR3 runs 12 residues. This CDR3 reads CASSPLGTEAFF. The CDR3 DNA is TGTGCCAGCAGCCCTCTGGGGACTGAAGCTTTCTTT.

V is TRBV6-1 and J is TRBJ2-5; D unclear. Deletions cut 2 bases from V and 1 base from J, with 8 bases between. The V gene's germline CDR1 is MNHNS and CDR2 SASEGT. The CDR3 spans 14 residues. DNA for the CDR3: TGTGCCAGCAGTGAAATGTGGAGCCAAGAGACCCAGTACTTC. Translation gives CASSEMWSQETQYF.

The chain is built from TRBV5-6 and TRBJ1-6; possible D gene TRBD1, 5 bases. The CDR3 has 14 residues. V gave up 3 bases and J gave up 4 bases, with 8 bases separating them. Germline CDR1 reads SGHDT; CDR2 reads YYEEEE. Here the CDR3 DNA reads TGTGCCAGCAGCTCGGGACGGTATAATTCACCCCTCCACTTT. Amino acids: CASSSGRYNSPLHF.

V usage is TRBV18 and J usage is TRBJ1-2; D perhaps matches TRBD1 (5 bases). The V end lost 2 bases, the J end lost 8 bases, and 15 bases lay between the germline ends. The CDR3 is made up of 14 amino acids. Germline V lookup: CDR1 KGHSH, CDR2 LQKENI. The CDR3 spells CASSPSDTGVGYTF. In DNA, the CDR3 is TGTGCCAGCTCACCAAGCGACACGGGGGTCGGCTACACCTTC.

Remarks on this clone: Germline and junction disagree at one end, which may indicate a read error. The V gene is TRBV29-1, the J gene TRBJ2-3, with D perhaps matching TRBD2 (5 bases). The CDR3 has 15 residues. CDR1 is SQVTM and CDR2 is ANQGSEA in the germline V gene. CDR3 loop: CSVEDVGASTDTQYF. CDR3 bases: TGTAGCGTTGAAGATGTTGGAGCTAGCACAGATACGCAGTATTTT.

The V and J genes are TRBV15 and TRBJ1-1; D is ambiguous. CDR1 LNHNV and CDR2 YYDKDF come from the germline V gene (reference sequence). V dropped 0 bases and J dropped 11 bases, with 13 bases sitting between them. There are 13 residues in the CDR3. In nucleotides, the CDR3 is TGTGCCACCAGCAGAGATCCCAACCGGGGTGCTTTCTTT. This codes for CATSRDPNRGAFF.

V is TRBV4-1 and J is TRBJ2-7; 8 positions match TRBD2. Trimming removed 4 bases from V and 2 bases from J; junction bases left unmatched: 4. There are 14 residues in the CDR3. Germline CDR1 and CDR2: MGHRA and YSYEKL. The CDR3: CASSLGRGAYEQYF. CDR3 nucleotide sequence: TGCGCCAGCAGCCTCGGGCGGGGGGCCTACGAGCAGTACTTC.

CDR3 nucleotide sequence: TGTGCCAGCAGTTCAAGGCTCCAGCCCCAGCATTTT. It yields the protein CASSSRLQPQHF. V is TRBV6-1 and J is TRBJ1-5, with unresolved D. CDR3 length: 12 residues. CDR1 is MNHNS, CDR2 SASEGT, per germline. V was pared by 5 bases and J by 7 bases, with 9 bases between.

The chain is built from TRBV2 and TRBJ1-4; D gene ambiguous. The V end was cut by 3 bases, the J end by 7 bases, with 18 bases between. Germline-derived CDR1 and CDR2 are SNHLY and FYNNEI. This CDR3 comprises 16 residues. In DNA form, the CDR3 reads TGTGCCAGCAGTGAGTTGGGCCGAGCGCGGGGTGAAAAACTGTTTTTT. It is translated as CASSELGRARGEKLFF. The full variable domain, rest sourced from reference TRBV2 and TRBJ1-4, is EPEVTQTPSHQVTQMGQEVILRCVPISNHLYFYWYRQILGQKVEFLVSFYNNEISEKSEIFDDQFSVERPDGSNFTLKIRSTKLEDSAMYFCASSELGRARGEKLFFGSGTQLSVL.

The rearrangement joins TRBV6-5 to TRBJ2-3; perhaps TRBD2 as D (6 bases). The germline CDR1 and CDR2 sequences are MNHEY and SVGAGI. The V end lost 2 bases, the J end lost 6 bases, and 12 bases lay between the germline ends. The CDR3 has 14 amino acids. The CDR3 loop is CASSYRAAGDTQYF. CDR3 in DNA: TGTGCCAGCAGTTACAGGGCCGCGGGGGATACGCAGTATTTT.

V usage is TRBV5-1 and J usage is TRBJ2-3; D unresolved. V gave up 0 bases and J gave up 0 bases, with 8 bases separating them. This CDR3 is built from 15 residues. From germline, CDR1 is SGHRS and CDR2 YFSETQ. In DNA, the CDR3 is TGCGCCAGCAGCTTGGACTTAACTAGCACAGATACGCAGTATTTT. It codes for CASSLDLTSTDTQYF.

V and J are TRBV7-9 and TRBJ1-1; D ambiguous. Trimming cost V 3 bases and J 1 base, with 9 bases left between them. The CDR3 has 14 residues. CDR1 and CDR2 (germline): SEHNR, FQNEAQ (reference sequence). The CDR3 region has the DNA TGTGCCAGCAGCTTTGGCATTTCGAACACTGAAGCTTTCTTT. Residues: CASSFGISNTEAFF. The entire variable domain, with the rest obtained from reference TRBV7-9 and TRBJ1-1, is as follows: DTGVSQNPRHKITKRGQNVTFRCDPISEHNRLYWYRQTLGQGPEFLTYFQNEAQLEKSRLLSDRFSAERPKGSFSTLEIQRTEQGDSAMYLCASSFGISNTEAFFGQGTRLTVV.